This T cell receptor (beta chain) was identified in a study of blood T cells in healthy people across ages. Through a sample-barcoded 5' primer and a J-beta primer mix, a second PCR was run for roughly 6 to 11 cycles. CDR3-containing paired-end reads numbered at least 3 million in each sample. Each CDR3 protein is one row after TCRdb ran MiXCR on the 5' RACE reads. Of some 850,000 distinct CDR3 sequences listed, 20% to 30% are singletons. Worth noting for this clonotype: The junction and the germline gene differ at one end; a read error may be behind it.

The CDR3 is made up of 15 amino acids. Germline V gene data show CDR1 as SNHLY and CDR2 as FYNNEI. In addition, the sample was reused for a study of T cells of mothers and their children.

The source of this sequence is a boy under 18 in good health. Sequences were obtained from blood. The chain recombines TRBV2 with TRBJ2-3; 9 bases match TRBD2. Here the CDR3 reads CASRERGAFTDTQYF. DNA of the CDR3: TGTGCCAGCCGTGAGCGGGGGGCTTTCACAGATACGCAGTATTTT.